Below, 21 T cell receptor beta chains from the same sample are listed, as sequenced in a study of tumor-infiltrating lymphocytes in primary liver carcinoma. A constant-region primer served to make TCR beta cDNA from roughly 540 ng total RNA. TCR beta libraries came from three nested multiplex PCR rounds using slightly modified ARM-PCR. The two initial PCR rounds, nine to eleven cycles each, used TRBV1-TRBV30 forward and C-beta reverse primers. From the multiplex PCR reads, TCRdb called clonotypes with MiXCR, one entry per CDR3 protein. The repertoire includes 180,000 or so distinct CDR3 sequences, 50% to 75% of them detected once, and 65% to 80% sits in the top ten. Blood RNA was derived from unsorted whole blood, and germline DNA was extracted too. The sample comprised peripheral blood. The receptor source for this set is a man aged 40-49 years with primary liver carcinoma and hepatitis B virus infection.

The chain links TRBV29-1 to TRBJ2-1; possibly TRBD1 or TRBD2 for D (5 bases each). The J call may be faulty, since TRBJ2-7 better matches the DNA end. From germline, CDR1 is SQVTM and CDR2 ANQGSEA. CDR3 length: 15 amino acids. CDR3 sequence reads: CSVGPLSSSYNEQYF. The CDR3 region has the DNA TGCAGCGTGGGACCTCTTTCCAGCTCCTACAATGAGCAGTACTTC.

Worth noting for this clonotype: Because the CDR3 is missing its conserved closing phenylalanine or tryptophan, this is likely a read error. The rearrangement joins TRBV5-6 to TRBJ2-7; 8 bases match TRBD2. CDR3 size: 13 residues. From germline, CDR1 is SGHDT and CDR2 YYEEEE. J was trimmed by 7 bases and V by 2 bases; bases with no gene match: 5. The CDR3 spells CASSLGIAGEQYL. DNA for the CDR3: TGTGCCAGCAGCTTAGGAATAGCGGGGGAGCAGTACCTC.

The chain combines TRBV5-1 with TRBJ2-7; D is possibly TRBD1 (5 bases). This CDR3 is built from 13 residues. Germline lookup yields CDR1 SGHRS and CDR2 YFSETQ. The V and J ends lost 0 bases and 2 bases respectively, with 6 bases between them. CDR3 nucleotides: TGCGCCAGCAGCTTGGACAGGACCTACGAGCAGTACTTC. This encodes CASSLDRTYEQYF.

This clonotype has ten or more counts. V usage is TRBV6-6 and J usage is TRBJ2-3; D may be TRBD2 (5 bases). The CDR3 covers 15 residues. V lost 5 bases, J lost 1 base, and 13 bases lay in between. The germline V gene encodes CDR1 MNHNY and CDR2 SVGAGI (reference sequence). The CDR3 loop reads CASSPTDGGTDTQYF. CDR3 DNA: TGTGCCAGCAGTCCCACCGACGGGGGCACAGATACGCAGTATTTT.

The chain has TRBV10-2 and TRBJ1-2; possible D gene TRBD1, 6 bases. The CDR3 sequence is 13 residues long. Germline V CDR1 and CDR2: WSHSY, SAAADI. The V gene lost 10 bases and the J gene lost 11 bases, with 23 bases spanning the gap. The CDR3 region has the DNA TGCGCCACCCCTTTCCGCTCGGGGGGCCGTTACACCTTC. Protein product: CATPFRSGGRYTF.

Notes on this clonotype: Mismatch with germline at one junction end may stem from a read error. J is TRBJ2-1 and V is TRBV7-8, with 9 bases lining up with TRBD2. CDR3 length: 15 amino acids. Germline assignment: CDR1 SGHVS and CDR2 FQNEAQ. The CDR3 spells CASSPLRTSENERFF. The CDR3 region has the DNA TGTGCCAGCAGCCCCCTCAGGACTAGCGAGAATGAGCGGTTCTTC. The full variable domain, completed using reference TRBV7-8 and TRBJ2-1, is GAGVSQSPRYKVAKRGQDVALRCDPISGHVSLFWYQQALGQGPEFLTYFQNEAQLDKSGLPSDRFFAERPEGSVSTLKIQRTQQEDSAVYLCASSPLRTSENERFFGPGTRLTVL.

To note about this clonotype: The junction departs from germline at one end; a sequencing error may be responsible. The rearrangement joins TRBV30 to TRBJ2-5, with TRBD2 matching over 8 bases. CDR3 size: 14 residues. CDR1 GTSNPN and CDR2 SVGIG come from the germline V gene (reference sequence). The chain's CDR3 is CARSGQASGETQYF. In DNA form, the CDR3 reads TGTGCCCGGAGTGGCCAGGCTAGCGGGGAGACCCAGTACTTC.

The chain employs TRBV28 and TRBJ2-5; D might be TRBD2 (5 bases). V lost 6 bases to trimming and J lost 0 bases, with 17 bases between them. CDR1 MDHEN and CDR2 SYDVKM come from the germline V gene. The CDR3 consists of 16 residues. The CDR3 reads CASRLSEGVYQETQYF. For the CDR3, the DNA is TGTGCCAGCAGATTGTCAGAGGGCGTGTACCAAGAGACCCAGTACTTC.

This clonotype is a singleton in its sample. The chain combines TRBV6-5 with TRBJ1-6; 7 bases are shared with TRBD1. J lost 7 bases, V lost 7 bases, and 13 bases had no gene match. Per germline, CDR1 MNHEY and CDR2 SVGAGI. The CDR3 runs 16 residues. The CDR3: CASKSPGGGQNSPLHF. The DNA of the CDR3 is TGTGCCAGCAAATCACCAGGAGGGGGCCAGAATTCACCCCTCCACTTT.

The J gene is TRBJ1-5, the V gene TRBV28, with D possibly being TRBD1 or TRBD2 (5 bases each). The J call may be mistaken, given a closer DNA end match to TRBJ2-3. The CDR3 is 16 residues long. In germline, CDR1 is MDHEN, CDR2 SYDVKM. The CDR3 sequence is CASMFLGEGGNQPQYF. CDR3 bases: TGTGCCAGCATGTTTCTGGGGGAAGGTGGCAATCAGCCCCAGTATTTT.

V usage is TRBV6-6 and J usage is TRBJ1-2; D is ambiguous. The CDR3 is 15 amino acids. Germline CDR1 reads MNHNY; CDR2 reads SVGAGI (reference sequence). V was cut by 2 bases and J by 6 bases, with 16 bases left in between. The DNA for the CDR3 is TGTGCCAGCAGTTACCAGGAGGGCTCCAGACATGGCTACACCTTC. It encodes CASSYQEGSRHGYTF.

This clonotype was recorded only once. The chain has TRBV5-1 and TRBJ2-2; D gene unclear. Germline CDR1 reads SGHRS; CDR2 reads YFSETQ. With 0 bases removed from V and 3 bases from J, the gap between germline ends came to 15 bases. This CDR3 is 17 amino acids long. The CDR3 DNA reads as TGCGCCAGCAGCTTGGCCGGCGGTTCCGCGGACACCGGGGAGCTGTTTTTT. Encoded protein: CASSLAGGSADTGELFF.

This clonotype was picked up many times. The chain is built from TRBV11-2 and TRBJ2-7, with D possibly matching TRBD2 (7 bases). The V gene's germline CDR1 is SGHAT and CDR2 FQNNGV. The CDR3 contains 13 residues. V lost 4 bases and J lost 5, with 12 bases in between. CDR3 nucleotide sequence: TGTGCCAGCAGCTGGGGGGGACAAAACGAGCAGTACTTC. It translates to CASSWGGQNEQYF. Full variable domain (outside the CDR3, taken from reference TRBV11-2 and TRBJ2-7): EAGVAQSPRYKIIEKRQSVAFWCNPISGHATLYWYQQILGQGPKLLIQFQNNGVVDDSQLPKDRFSAERLKGVDSTLKIQPAKLEDSAVYLCASSWGGQNEQYFGPGTRLTVT.

This sequence joins TRBV14 and TRBJ2-5; 7 bases match TRBD1. The CDR3 totals 16 residues. V shed 3 bases, J shed 5 bases, and the junction held 12 bases outside the gene matches. The germline V gene has CDR1 SGHDN and CDR2 FVKESK. The chain's CDR3 is CASSHALRQGRETQYF. CDR3 nucleotide sequence: TGTGCCAGCAGCCACGCCCTCAGACAGGGACGGGAGACCCAGTACTTC.

This clonotype has only one observation. Since the CDR3 does not end with the conserved phenylalanine or tryptophan, this likely comes from a read error. Because the CDR3's place on the DNA is in doubt, the DNA is left out and the CDR3 is given as listed by TCRdb. V gene TRBV11-2 combines with J gene TRBJ2-7. The CDR3 sequence runs 14 residues, both termini included. Per germline, CDR1 SGHAT and CDR2 FQNNGV. This CDR3 reads CASSLGHNAYERYL.

The genes are TRBV30 and TRBJ1-6, with D maybe TRBD1 (5 bases). Trimming shortened V by 0 bases and J by 7 bases, and 13 bases separated the two germline ends. This CDR3 contains 15 residues. Germline-derived CDR1 and CDR2 are GTSNPN and SVGIG (reference sequence). CDR3 bases: TGTGCCTGGAGTGTACGAGGGACGGTGAATTCACCCCTCCACTTT. Translated, it gives CAWSVRGTVNSPLHF.

The V gene is TRBV28, the J gene TRBJ2-5; the D gene could be TRBD1 or TRBD2 (5 bases each). Between the trimmed V and J ends, which lost 10 bases and 5 bases, there was a span of 17 bases. Germline CDR1 and CDR2: MDHEN and SYDVKM. The CDR3 consists of 13 residues. CDR3 sequence (DNA): TGTGCCACCATGGCCCCGGGGCGGGAGACCCAGTACTTC. Translated, it gives CATMAPGRETQYF.

The chain combines TRBV29-1 with TRBJ2-2; 7 bases map to TRBD1. From germline, CDR1 is SQVTM and CDR2 ANQGSEA. The CDR3 has 14 amino acids. V gave up 7 bases and J gave up 0 bases; unmatched junction bases: 5. Written as DNA, the CDR3 is TGCAGCGGAGGACAGGACTCGAACACCGGGGAGCTGTTTTTT. Residues: CSGGQDSNTGELFF.

On this clonotype itself: A read error may explain this, as a much larger clone is one base away. The CDR3 DNA sequence: TGTGCCAGCAGCCTCGTCCTGGCTCTACTTAAGACTAGAGATACGCAGTATTTT. Translation: CASSLVLALLKTRDTQYF. The chain joins TRBV11-2 to TRBJ2-3; a weak D match, TRBD2 (6 bases). V lost 5 bases, J lost 5 bases, and 26 bases lay in between. CDR1 is SGHAT and CDR2 is FQNNGV in the germline V gene. The CDR3 spans 18 residues.

The chain links TRBV6-1 to TRBJ2-7; TRBD2 is a possible D gene (6 bases). Looked up from germline, CDR1 is MNHNS and CDR2 is SASEGT. CDR3 length: 15 amino acids. Trimming removed 2 bases at V and 3 bases at J, with 14 bases between. CDR3 DNA: TGTGCCAGCAGTGAATATGCGGGACGGTACTACGAGCAGTACTTC. Translating it yields CASSEYAGRYYEQYF.

For this clonotype: One junction end disagrees with the germline gene, perhaps due to a read error. This sequence joins TRBV6-2 or TRBV6-3 and TRBJ2-6, with a tentative D call TRBD1 (5 bases). Per germline, CDR1 MNHEY and CDR2 SVGEGT. The CDR3 totals 17 residues. The CDR3 DNA sequence: TGTGCCAGCAGTTACGAGGCAGTCCTCTCTGGGGCCAACGTTCTGACTTTC. This sequence encodes CASSYEAVLSGANVLTF.